This TCR beta chain was found in a study of shared clonotypes between healthy human individuals. Remarks on this clone: Its antigen is as yet unknown.

The data were produced by immunoSEQ multiplex PCR, yet TCRdb's version contains in-frame clones alone and is incomplete. This table has more than 2 million clones, 95% appearing once. The germline V gene encodes CDR1 SGHVS and CDR2 FQNEAQ. This CDR3 has 14 residues. Trimming shortened V by 2 bases and J by 7 bases, and 14 bases separated the two germline ends. Study-wide findings and caveats: Sorted-subset samples were not fully sequenced, rarefaction indicated.

This chain links TRBV7-8 with TRBJ1-2, with D tentatively TRBD1 (5 bases). The sample comprised naive CD4+ T cells sorted from blood. Documented subset: CD45RA+ positively selected. The TCR was taken from a man aged 18 to 30 in good health. CDR3: CASSLSREIGGYTF. CDR3 DNA: TGTGCCAGCAGCTTATCCAGGGAGATCGGTGGCTACACCTTC. Full variable domain (remainder filled in from reference TRBV7-8 and TRBJ1-2): GAGVSQSPRYKVAKRGQDVALRCDPISGHVSLFWYQQALGQGPEFLTYFQNEAQLDKSGLPSDRFFAERPEGSVSTLKIQRTQQEDSAVYLCASSLSREIGGYTFGSGTRLTVV.